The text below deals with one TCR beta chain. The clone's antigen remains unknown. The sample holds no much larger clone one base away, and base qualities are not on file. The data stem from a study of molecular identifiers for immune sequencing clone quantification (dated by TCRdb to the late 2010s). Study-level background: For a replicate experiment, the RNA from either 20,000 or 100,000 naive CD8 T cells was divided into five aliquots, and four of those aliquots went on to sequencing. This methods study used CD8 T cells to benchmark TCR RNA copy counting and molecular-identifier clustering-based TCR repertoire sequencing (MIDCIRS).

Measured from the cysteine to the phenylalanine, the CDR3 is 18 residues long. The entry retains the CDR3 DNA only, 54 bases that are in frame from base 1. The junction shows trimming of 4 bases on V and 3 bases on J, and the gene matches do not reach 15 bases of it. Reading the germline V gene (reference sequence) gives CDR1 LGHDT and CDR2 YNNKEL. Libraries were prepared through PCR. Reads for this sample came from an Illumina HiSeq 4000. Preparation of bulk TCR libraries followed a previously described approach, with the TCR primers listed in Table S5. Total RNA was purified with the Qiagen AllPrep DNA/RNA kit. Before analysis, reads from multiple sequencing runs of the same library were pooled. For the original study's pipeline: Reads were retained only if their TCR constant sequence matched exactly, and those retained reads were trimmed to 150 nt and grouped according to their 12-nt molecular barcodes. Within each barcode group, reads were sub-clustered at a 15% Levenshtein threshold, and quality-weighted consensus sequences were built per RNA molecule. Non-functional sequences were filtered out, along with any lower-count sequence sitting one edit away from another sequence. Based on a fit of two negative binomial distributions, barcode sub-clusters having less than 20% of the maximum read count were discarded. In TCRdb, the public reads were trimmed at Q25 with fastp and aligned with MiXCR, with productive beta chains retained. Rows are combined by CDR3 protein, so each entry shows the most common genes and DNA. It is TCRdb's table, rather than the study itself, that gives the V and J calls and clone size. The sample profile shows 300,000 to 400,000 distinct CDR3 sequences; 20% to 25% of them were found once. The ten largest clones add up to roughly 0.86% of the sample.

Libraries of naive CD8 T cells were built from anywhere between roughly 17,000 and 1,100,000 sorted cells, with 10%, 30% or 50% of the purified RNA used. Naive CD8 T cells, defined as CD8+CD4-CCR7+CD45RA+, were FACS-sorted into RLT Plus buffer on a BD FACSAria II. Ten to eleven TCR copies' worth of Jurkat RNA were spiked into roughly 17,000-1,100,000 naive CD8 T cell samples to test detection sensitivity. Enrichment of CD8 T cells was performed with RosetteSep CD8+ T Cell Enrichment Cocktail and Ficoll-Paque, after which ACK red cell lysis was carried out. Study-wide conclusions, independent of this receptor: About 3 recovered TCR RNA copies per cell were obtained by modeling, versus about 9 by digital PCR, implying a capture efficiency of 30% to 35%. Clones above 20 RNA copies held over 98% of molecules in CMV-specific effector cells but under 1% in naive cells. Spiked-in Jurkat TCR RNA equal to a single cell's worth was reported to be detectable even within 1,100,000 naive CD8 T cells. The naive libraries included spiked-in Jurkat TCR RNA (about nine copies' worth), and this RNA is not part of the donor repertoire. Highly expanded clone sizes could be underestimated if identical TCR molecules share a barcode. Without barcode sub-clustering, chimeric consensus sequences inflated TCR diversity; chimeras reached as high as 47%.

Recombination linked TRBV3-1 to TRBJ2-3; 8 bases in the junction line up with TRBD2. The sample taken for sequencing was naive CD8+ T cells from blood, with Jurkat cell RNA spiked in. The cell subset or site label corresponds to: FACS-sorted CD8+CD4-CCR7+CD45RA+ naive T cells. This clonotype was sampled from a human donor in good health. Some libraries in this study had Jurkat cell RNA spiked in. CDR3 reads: CASSPGGGTGLETDTQYF. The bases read TGTGCCAGCAGCCCCGGTGGCGGGACGGGACTAGAAACAGATACGCAGTATTTT.